These 11 T cell receptor beta chains originate from one sample sequenced in a study of blood T cell repertoires in COVID-19. TCRdb's copy holds only in-frame clones and misses some; the assay was immunoSEQ multiplex PCR. The sample consists of 55,000 to 70,000 clones, 60% to 85% of them appearing once. Sample: peripheral blood. The source is a man aged 55 to 70 with acute or convalescent COVID-19.

The CDR3 nucleotides read TGTGCCATCAGTCCGACAGGGGGCTTAAACAATCAGCCCCAGCATTTT. Residues: CAISPTGGLNNQPQHF. The V call is TRBV10-3, the J call TRBJ1-5; 10 nucleotides line up with TRBD1. This CDR3 contains 16 residues. Germline CDR1 is ENHRY and CDR2 is SYGVKD. Trimming took 5 bases from V and 3 from J; bases not matched to a gene: 7.

This sequence joins TRBV2 and TRBJ2-3; TRBD1 agrees at 12 bases. The junction had 15 bases not matched to a gene; V was cut back by 6 bases and J by 5 bases. The CDR3 length is 18 residues. Germline V gene sequence: CDR1 SNHLY, CDR2 FYNNEI. CDR3: CASRAGTGGWLAVDTQYF. DNA for the CDR3: TGTGCCAGCAGGGCGGGGACAGGGGGCTGGCTAGCGGTAGATACGCAGTATTTT.

The V call is TRBV19, the J call TRBJ1-2, with 10 bases identical to TRBD1. The junction had 6 bases not matched to a gene; V was cut back by 5 bases and J by 3 bases. The CDR3 consists of 15 residues. Looked up from germline, CDR1 is LNHDA and CDR2 is SQIVND (reference sequence). The CDR3 sequence: CASSAPGTGDYGYTF. Here the CDR3 DNA reads TGTGCCAGTAGTGCCCCCGGGACAGGGGACTATGGCTACACCTTC. The full variable domain, its missing parts supplied by reference TRBV19 and TRBJ1-2, is DGGITQSPKYLFRKEGQNVTLSCEQNLNHDAMYWYRQDPGQGLRLIYYSQIVNDFQKGDIAEGYSVSREKKESFPLTVTSAQKNPTAFYLCASSAPGTGDYGYTFGSGTRLTVV.

This clone was seen just once. The rearrangement uses TRBV27 and TRBJ1-1; a possible D gene is TRBD1 (6 bases). Germline assignment: CDR1 MNHEY and CDR2 SMNVEV (reference sequence). Trimming removed 5 bases at V and 4 bases at J, with 14 bases between. The CDR3 length is 14 residues. The DNA of the CDR3 is TGTGCCAGCAGTCGTTTACAGGGTGGCACTGAAGCTTTCTTT. Translation gives CASSRLQGGTEAFF.

This clone was detected only once. This rearrangement joins TRBV25-1 to TRBJ1-5; the match to TRBD1 covers 7 bases. V dropped 6 bases and J dropped 7; count of bases not matched to a gene: 12. The CDR3 extends over 15 amino acids. Germline assignment: CDR1 MGHDK and CDR2 SYGVNS. CDR3 DNA: TGTGCCAGCAGCCCATCAACAGGGGCCCCCCAGCCCCAGCATTTT. Protein: CASSPSTGAPQPQHF.

The V gene is TRBV18, the J gene TRBJ2-5, with a tentative D call TRBD2 (5 bases). The germline V gene encodes CDR1 KGHSH and CDR2 LQKENI. CDR3 length: 12 residues. Trimming shortened V by 2 bases and J by 4 bases, and 5 bases separated the two germline ends. CDR3 in amino acids: CASSPGRETQYF. CDR3 nucleotides: TGTGCCAGCTCACCAGGGAGAGAGACCCAGTACTTC. The full variable domain, completed using reference TRBV18 and TRBJ2-5, is NAGVMQNPRHLVRRRGQEARLRCSPMKGHSHVYWYRQLPEEGLKFMVYLQKENIIDESGMPKERFSAEFPKEGPSILRIQQVVRGDSAAYFCASSPGRETQYFGPGTRLLVL.

The V gene is TRBV27, the J gene TRBJ1-5; D is unclear. This CDR3 is built from 14 residues. Germline V gene lookup returns CDR1 MNHEY and CDR2 SMNVEV (reference sequence). V was pared by 3 bases and J by 7 bases, with 13 bases between. Written as DNA, the CDR3 is TGTGCCAGCAGTTTGAGAGGGTCTGACCAGCCCCAGCATTTT. Translated, it gives CASSLRGSDQPQHF.

V usage is TRBV12-3 or TRBV12-4 and J usage is TRBJ2-1; perhaps TRBD1 as D (6 bases). The V and J ends lost 3 bases and 8 bases respectively, with 11 bases between them. The CDR3 sequence is 13 residues long. CDR3 amino acids: CASSFRGPHEQFF. In nucleotides, the CDR3 is TGTGCCAGCAGTTTCAGGGGTCCCCATGAGCAGTTCTTC.

This clone was detected only a few times. The V call is TRBV21-1, the J call TRBJ2-2; TRBD1, as called in the table, went unchecked against the DNA. TRBV21-1 is described as a pseudogene. The CDR3 totals 15 residues. CDR3 region: CASSKGTGEAGELFF. In nucleotides, the CDR3 is TGTGCCAGCAGCAAGGGGACAGGAGAGGCCGGGGAGCTGTTTTTT.

The chain joins TRBV5-1 to TRBJ2-7; 10 nucleotides line up with TRBD1. There are 15 residues in the CDR3. V lost 3 bases, J lost 4 bases, and 7 bases stayed unmatched. CDR1 and CDR2 from the germline V gene are SGHRS and YFSETQ. The CDR3 bases are TGCGCCAGCAGCTCCCGGGACAGGGGAGTTTACGAGCAGTACTTC. Its protein product is CASSSRDRGVYEQYF. Variable domain in full (rest from reference TRBV5-1 and TRBJ2-7): KAGVTQTPRYLIKTRGQQVTLSCSPISGHRSVSWYQQTPGQGLQFLFEYFSETQRNKGNFPGRFSGRQFSNSRSEMNVSTLELGDSALYLCASSSRDRGVYEQYFGPGTRLTVT.

This chain joins TRBV6-6 and TRBJ2-1; the D gene is possibly TRBD1 (7 bases). The CDR3 length is 13 residues. The germline V gene has CDR1 MNHNY and CDR2 SVGAGI (reference sequence). The ends were cut back, 11 bases at V and 7 bases at J, with 18 bases in the middle. CDR3 bases: TGTGCCGCCAGGGCAGGGGGGAAAAATGAGCAGTTCTTC. Translation: CAARAGGKNEQFF.